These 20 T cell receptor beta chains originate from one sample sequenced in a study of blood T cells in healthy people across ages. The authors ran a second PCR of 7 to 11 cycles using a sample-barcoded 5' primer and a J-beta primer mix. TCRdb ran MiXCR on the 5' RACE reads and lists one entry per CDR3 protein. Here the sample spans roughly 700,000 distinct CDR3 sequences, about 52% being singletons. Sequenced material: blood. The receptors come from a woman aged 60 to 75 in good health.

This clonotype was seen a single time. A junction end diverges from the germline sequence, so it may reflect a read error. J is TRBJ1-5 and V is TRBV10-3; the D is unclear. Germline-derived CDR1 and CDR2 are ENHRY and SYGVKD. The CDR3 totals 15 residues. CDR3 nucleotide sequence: TGTGCCGTCAGTGACCAAGGAGTACGGAATCAGCCCCAGCATTTT. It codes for CAVSDQGVRNQPQHF.

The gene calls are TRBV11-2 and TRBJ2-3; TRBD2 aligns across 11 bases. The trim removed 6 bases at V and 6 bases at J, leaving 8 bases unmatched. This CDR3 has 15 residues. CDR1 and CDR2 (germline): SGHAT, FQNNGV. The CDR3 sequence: CASSLIAGGEDTQYF. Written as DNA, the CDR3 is TGTGCCAGCAGTCTTATAGCGGGAGGGGAGGATACGCAGTATTTT.

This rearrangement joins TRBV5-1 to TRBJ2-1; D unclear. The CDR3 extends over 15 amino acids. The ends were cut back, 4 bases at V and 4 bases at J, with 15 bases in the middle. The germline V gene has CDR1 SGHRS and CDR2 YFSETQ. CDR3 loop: CASSPLTGRYNEQFF. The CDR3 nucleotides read TGCGCCAGCAGCCCCCTAACGGGTCGGTACAATGAGCAGTTCTTC.

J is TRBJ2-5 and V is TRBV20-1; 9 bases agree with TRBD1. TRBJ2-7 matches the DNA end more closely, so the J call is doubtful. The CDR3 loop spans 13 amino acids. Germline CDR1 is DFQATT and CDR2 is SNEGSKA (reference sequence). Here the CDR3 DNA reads TGCAGTGCTCCGCGGGACAGGGTGGCCGAGCAGTACTTC. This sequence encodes CSAPRDRVAEQYF.

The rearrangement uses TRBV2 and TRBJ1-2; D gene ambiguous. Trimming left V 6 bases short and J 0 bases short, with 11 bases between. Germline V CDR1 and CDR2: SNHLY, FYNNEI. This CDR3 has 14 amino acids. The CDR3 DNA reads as TGTGCCAGCAGCCCCATATGGTCTAACTATGGCTACACCTTC. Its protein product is CASSPIWSNYGYTF.

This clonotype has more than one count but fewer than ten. CDR3 DNA sequence: TGCAGCGTTGAGGACGGGTCCTACGAGCAGTACTTC. The encoded protein is CSVEDGSYEQYF. The chain recombines TRBV29-1 with TRBJ2-7; D unresolved. Per germline, CDR1 SQVTM and CDR2 ANQGSEA. V lost 3 bases to trimming and J lost 1 base, with 7 bases between them. The CDR3 extends over 12 amino acids.

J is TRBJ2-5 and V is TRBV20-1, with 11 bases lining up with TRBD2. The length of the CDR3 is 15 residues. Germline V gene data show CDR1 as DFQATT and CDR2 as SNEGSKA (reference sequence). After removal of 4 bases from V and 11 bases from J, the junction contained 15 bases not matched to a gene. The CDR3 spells CSAMDSGRAGNEQYF. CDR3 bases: TGCAGTGCTATGGATAGCGGGAGGGCCGGGAATGAGCAGTACTTC.

In DNA, the CDR3 is TGTGCCATCAGCCCAGACTTGGGAAACACCATATATTTT. Its translation: CAISPDLGNTIYF. The rearrangement uses TRBV10-3 and TRBJ1-3; D is undetermined. Germline-derived CDR1 and CDR2 are ENHRY and SYGVKD. The V end was cut by 6 bases, the J end by 4 bases, with 10 bases between. The CDR3 contains 13 residues.

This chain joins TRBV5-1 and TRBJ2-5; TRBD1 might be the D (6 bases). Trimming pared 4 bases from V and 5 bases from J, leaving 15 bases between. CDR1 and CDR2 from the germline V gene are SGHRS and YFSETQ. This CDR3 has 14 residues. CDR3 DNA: TGCGCCAGCAGCCATCTCAGGGGAAGGGAGACCCAGTACTTC. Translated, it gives CASSHLRGRETQYF.

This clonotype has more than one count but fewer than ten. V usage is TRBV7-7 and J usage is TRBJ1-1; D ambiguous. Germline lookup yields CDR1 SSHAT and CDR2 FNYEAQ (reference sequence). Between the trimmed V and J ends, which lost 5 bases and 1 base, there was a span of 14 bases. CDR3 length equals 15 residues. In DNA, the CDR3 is TGTGCCAGCAGCCCCTACGAGGGCCCGAACACTGAAGCTTTCTTT. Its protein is CASSPYEGPNTEAFF.

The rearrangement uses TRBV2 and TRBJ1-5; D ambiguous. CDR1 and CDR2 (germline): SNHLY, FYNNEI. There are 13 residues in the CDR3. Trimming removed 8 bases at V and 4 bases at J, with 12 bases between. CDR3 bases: TGTGCCAGCGGTCCGGCGGAGAATCAGCCCCAGCATTTT. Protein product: CASGPAENQPQHF.

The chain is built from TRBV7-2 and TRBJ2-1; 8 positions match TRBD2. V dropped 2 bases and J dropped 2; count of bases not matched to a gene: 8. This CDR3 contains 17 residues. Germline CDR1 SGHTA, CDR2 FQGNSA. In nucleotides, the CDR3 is TGTGCCAGCAGCTTATTCGTCGGGAGGGCCACCTACAATGAGCAGTTCTTC. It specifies CASSLFVGRATYNEQFF.

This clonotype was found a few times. CDR3 in DNA: TGCGCCAGCAGCCAAGGGCTAGCGGGAGAAAGGTTGCAGTATTTT. It encodes CASSQGLAGERLQYF. The V and J genes are TRBV4-3 and TRBJ2-3; 10 nucleotides match TRBD2. V was clipped by 1 base and J by 11 bases; unmatched bases: 9. CDR1 LGHNA and CDR2 YSLEER come from the germline V gene. CDR3 length equals 15 residues.

The chain's CDR3 is CASSATGRTEAFF. The DNA for the CDR3 is TGTGCCAGCAGCGCTACAGGGCGAACTGAAGCTTTCTTT. This chain uses TRBV7-3 with TRBJ1-1; D might be TRBD1 (6 bases). V was pared by 5 bases and J by 5 bases, with 12 bases between. CDR1 is SGHTA and CDR2 is FQGTGA in the germline V gene. The CDR3 has 13 amino acids. Based on the CDR3 plus reference TRBV7-3 and TRBJ1-1, the full variable domain is GAGVSQTPSNKVTEKGKYVELRCDPISGHTALYWYRQSLGQGPEFLIYFQGTGAADDSGLPNDRFFAVRPEGSVSTLKIQRTERGDSAVYLCASSATGRTEAFFGQGTRLTVV.

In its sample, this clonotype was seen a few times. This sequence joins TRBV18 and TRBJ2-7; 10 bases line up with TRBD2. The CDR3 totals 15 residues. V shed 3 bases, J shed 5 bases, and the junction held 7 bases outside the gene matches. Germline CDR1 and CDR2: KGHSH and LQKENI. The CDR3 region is CASSPGSSGRNEQYF. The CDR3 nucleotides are TGTGCCAGCTCACCTGGGTCTAGCGGGAGAAACGAGCAGTACTTC.

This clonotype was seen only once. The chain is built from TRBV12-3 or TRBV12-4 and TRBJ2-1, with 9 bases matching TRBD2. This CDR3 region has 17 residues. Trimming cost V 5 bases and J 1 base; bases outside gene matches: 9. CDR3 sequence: CASSRLVSGRSYNEQFF. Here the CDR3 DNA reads TGTGCCAGCAGTCGGTTAGTTAGCGGGAGATCCTACAATGAGCAGTTCTTC.

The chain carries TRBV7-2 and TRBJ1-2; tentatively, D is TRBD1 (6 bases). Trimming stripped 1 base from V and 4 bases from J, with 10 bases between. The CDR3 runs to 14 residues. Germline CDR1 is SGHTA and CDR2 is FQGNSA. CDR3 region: CASSLEDRAYGYTF. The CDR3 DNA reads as TGTGCCAGCAGCTTAGAGGACAGAGCCTATGGCTACACCTTC.

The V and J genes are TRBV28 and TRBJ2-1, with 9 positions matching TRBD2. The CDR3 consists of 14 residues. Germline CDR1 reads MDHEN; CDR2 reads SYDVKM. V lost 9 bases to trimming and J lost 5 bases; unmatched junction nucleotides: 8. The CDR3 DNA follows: TGTGCCAGTAGCGGGAGCGGGGATAACAATGAGCAGTTCTTC. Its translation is CASSGSGDNNEQFF.

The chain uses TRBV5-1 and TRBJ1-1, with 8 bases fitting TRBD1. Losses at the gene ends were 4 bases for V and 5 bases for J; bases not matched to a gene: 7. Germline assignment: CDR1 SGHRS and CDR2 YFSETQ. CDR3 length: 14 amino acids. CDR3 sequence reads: CASSRTGSGTEAFF. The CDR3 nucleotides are TGCGCCAGCAGCCGGACAGGGAGCGGTACTGAAGCTTTCTTT.

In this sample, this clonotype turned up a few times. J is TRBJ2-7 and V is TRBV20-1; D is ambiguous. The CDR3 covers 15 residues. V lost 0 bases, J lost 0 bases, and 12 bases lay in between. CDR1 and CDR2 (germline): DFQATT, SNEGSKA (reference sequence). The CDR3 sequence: CSARDLGSLSYEQYF. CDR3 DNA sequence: TGCAGTGCTAGAGATCTAGGTAGCCTCTCCTACGAGCAGTACTTC.